The text below deals with one T cell receptor (beta chain). What it binds is unknown. The data belong to a study of cytomegalovirus exposure and HLA in healthy donors. For the study at large: In an early release, HLA-typed donors contributed about 80 million unique TCR sequences. Study-wide findings and caveats: Most subjects' HLA-A and HLA-B alleles were reportedly predicted from TCR beta sequences. TCR beta chains numbering more than 150 were designated cytomegalovirus-associated. HLA alleles showed associations with approximately 15,000 TCR beta sequences in a later analysis, at a 0.05 false discovery rate.

The CDR3 contains 13 residues. Per the germline V gene, CDR1 is GTSNPN and CDR2 is SVGIG (reference sequence). V was cut by 8 bases and J by 8 bases, with 21 bases left in between. PCR involved 60 Vbeta and 13 Jbeta primers. The repertoire was sequenced with immunoSEQ multiplex PCR; TCRdb's copy has only in-frame clones and lacks some. The sample lists roughly 140,000 clones; around 80% were seen once. This sequence was found in a woman aged 40 to 50 in good health and CMV-seropositive. Sequencing input: PBMCs. The chain joins TRBV30 to TRBJ1-2, with a weak D call TRBD1 (6 bases). CDR3 sequence: CAGWIGGAGGYTF. CDR3 DNA sequence: TGTGCCGGTTGGATAGGGGGGGCTGGGGGCTACACCTTC.